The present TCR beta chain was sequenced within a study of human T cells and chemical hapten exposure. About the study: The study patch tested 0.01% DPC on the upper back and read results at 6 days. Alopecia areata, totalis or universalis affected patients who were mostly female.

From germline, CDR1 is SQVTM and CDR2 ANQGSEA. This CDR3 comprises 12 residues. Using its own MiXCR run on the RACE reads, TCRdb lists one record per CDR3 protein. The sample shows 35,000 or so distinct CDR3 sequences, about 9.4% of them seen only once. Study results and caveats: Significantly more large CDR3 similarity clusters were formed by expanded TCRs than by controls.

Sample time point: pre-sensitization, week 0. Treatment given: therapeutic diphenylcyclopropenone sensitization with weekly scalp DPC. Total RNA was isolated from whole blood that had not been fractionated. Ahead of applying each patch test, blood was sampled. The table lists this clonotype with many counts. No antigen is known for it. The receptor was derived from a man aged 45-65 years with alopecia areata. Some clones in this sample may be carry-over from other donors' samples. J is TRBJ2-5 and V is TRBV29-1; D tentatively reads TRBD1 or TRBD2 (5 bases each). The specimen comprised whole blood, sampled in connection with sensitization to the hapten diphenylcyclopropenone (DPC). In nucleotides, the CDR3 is TGCGGGTTCTCGAGGGGTTCTGAGACCCAGTACTTC. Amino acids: CGFSRGSETQYF.